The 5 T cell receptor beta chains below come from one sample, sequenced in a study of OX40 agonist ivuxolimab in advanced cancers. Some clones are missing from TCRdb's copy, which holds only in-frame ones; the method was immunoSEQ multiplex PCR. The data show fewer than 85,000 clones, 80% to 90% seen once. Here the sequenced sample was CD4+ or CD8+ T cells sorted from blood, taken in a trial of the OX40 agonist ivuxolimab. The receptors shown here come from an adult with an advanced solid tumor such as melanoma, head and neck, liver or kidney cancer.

CDR3 region: CASGETFNSYEQYF. For the CDR3, the DNA is TGTGCCAGCGGCGAGACTTTCAACTCCTACGAGCAGTACTTC. The chain uses TRBV2 and TRBJ2-7; the D is unclear. Germline loops: CDR1 SNHLY, CDR2 FYNNEI. Trimming cost V 8 bases and J 0 bases, with 14 bases left between them. This CDR3 contains 14 residues.

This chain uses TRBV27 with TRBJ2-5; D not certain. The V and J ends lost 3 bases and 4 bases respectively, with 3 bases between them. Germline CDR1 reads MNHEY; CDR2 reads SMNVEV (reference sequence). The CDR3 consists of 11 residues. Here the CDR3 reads CASSLRETQYF. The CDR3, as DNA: TGTGCCAGCAGTTTGCGAGAGACCCAGTACTTC.

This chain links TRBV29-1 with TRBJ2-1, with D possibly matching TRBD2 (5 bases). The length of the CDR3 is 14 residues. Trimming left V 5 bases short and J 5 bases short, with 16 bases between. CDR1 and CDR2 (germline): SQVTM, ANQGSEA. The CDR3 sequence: CSVHSPTGDNEQFF. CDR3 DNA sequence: TGCAGCGTTCATAGCCCCACCGGGGACAATGAGCAGTTCTTC.

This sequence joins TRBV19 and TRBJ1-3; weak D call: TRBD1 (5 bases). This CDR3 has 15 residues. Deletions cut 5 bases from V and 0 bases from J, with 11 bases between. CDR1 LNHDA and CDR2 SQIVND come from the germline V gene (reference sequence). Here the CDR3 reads CASSRGSSSGNTIYF. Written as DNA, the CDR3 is TGTGCCAGTAGTCGGGGGTCCTCCTCTGGAAACACCATATATTTT. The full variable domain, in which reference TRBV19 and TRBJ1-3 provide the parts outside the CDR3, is DGGITQSPKYLFRKEGQNVTLSCEQNLNHDAMYWYRQDPGQGLRLIYYSQIVNDFQKGDIAEGYSVSREKKESFPLTVTSAQKNPTAFYLCASSRGSSSGNTIYFGEGSWLTVV.

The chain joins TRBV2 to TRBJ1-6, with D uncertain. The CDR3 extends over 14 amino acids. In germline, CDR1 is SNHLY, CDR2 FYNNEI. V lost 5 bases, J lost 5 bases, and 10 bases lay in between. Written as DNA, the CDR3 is TGTGCCAGCAGTTCTGACACAAATAATTCACCCCTCCACTTT. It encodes CASSSDTNNSPLHF.